This note documents a single T cell receptor (beta chain) sequence. The record originates from a study of identical twins. TCRdb itself ran the 5' RACE reads through MiXCR, one entry per CDR3 protein. The sample carries some 1,700,000 distinct CDR3 sequences, more than 30% recorded once. The CDR3 loop spans 14 amino acids. The trim removed 0 bases at V and 4 bases at J, leaving 1 base unmatched. Germline V lookup: CDR1 MGHRA, CDR2 YSYEKL. The sequenced material came from cord blood. The clonotype was recovered from a newborn girl in good health. The gene calls are TRBV4-1 and TRBJ2-7, with 9 bases aligning to TRBD2. CDR3 amino acids: CASSQEAGGYEQYF. The CDR3 DNA follows: TGCGCCAGCAGCCAAGAAGCGGGAGGTTACGAGCAGTACTTC.